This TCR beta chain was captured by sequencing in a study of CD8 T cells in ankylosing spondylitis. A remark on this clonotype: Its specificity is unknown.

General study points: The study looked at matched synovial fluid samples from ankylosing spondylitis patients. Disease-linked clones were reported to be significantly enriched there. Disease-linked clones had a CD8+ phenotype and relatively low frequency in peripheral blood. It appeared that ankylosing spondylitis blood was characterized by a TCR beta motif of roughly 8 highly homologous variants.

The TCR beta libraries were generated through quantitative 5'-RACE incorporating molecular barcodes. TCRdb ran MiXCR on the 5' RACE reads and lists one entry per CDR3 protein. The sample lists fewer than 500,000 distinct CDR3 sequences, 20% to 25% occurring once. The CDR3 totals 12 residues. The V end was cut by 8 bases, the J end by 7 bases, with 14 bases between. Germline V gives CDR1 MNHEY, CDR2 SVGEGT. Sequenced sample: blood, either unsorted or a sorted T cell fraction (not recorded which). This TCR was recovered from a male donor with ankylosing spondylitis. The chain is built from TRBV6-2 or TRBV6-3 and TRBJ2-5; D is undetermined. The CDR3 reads CASGESWATQYF. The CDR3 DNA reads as TGTGCCAGCGGAGAATCGTGGGCGACCCAGTACTTC.